The 14 T cell receptor beta chains in this list originate from one sample, sequenced in a study of T cells in localized non-small cell lung cancer. Profiled with immunoSEQ multiplex PCR; TCRdb holds only in-frame clones, not every one. The top ten hold roughly 4% of the sample, which has more than 12,000 clones, 75% to 90% seen once. Source: peripheral blood, taken before any cancer treatment. Receptors were obtained from a woman aged 35-70 years with stage I lung adenocarcinoma.

The count of this clone is one. V usage is TRBV18 and J usage is TRBJ1-1; D is unclear. The ends were cut back, 3 bases at V and 3 bases at J, with 8 bases in the middle. The CDR3 is made up of 13 amino acids. The germline gives CDR1 KGHSH, CDR2 LQKENI. The CDR3 sequence is CASSPSSYTEAFF. DNA for the CDR3: TGTGCCAGCTCACCGAGCAGCTACACTGAAGCTTTCTTT.

The chain has TRBV6-1 and TRBJ2-7; D assignment may be TRBD1 or TRBD2 (5 bases each). The CDR3 totals 15 residues. The V end lost 0 bases, the J end lost 5 bases, and 14 bases lay between the germline ends. Germline CDR1 and CDR2: MNHNS and SASEGT. CDR3 amino acids: CASSEAARGTNEQYF. CDR3 coding DNA: TGTGCCAGCAGTGAAGCGGCCCGGGGCACCAACGAGCAGTACTTC.

The chain uses TRBV10-3 and TRBJ1-4; 7 positions agree with TRBD1. CDR1 is ENHRY and CDR2 is SYGVKD in the germline V gene. The length of the CDR3 is 14 residues. V trimming: 4 bases; J trimming: 2 bases; junction bases outside the gene matches: 1. CDR3 bases: TGTGCCATCAGTGCAGGGGGTACTAATGAAAAACTGTTTTTT. This sequence encodes CAISAGGTNEKLFF.

The chain carries TRBV21-1 and TRBJ1-1. TRBV21-1 is flagged as a pseudogene. This CDR3 contains 14 residues. CDR3 amino acids: CASSKRAGITEAFF. The DNA of the CDR3 is TGTGCCAGCAGCAAACGGGCGGGGATCACTGAAGCTTTCTTT.

V and J are TRBV6-6 and TRBJ1-2; D uncertain. V was pared by 2 bases and J by 0 bases, with 4 bases between. CDR1 is MNHNY and CDR2 is SVGAGI in the germline V gene (reference sequence). The CDR3 has 13 amino acids. The DNA of the CDR3 is TGTGCCAGCAGTTACAGCTCTAACTATGGCTACACCTTC. It codes for CASSYSSNYGYTF.

This clone was detected a few times. The chain employs TRBV4-1 and TRBJ1-5; D not resolved. The ends were cut back, 0 bases at V and 0 bases at J, with 12 bases in the middle. Germline values: CDR1 MGHRA, CDR2 YSYEKL. CDR3 length: 17 amino acids. In DNA form, the CDR3 reads TGCGCCAGCAGCCAAGACTCCACCTCCTATAGCAATCAGCCCCAGCATTTT. Translated: CASSQDSTSYSNQPQHF.

The genes are TRBV7-2 and TRBJ1-3; unclear D gene. The CDR3 totals 16 residues. Per germline, CDR1 SGHTA and CDR2 FQGNSA. Trimming stripped 5 bases from V and 0 bases from J, with 14 bases between. CDR3 DNA: TGTGCCAGCAGCCTCCTTAACGCAGACTCTGGAAACACCATATATTTT. Protein: CASSLLNADSGNTIYF.

The chain joins TRBV5-6 to TRBJ2-5; a possible D gene is TRBD1 (5 bases). Trimming pared 0 bases from V and 4 bases from J, leaving 7 bases between. The CDR3 covers 13 residues. The V gene's germline CDR1 is SGHDT and CDR2 YYEEEE. The CDR3 loop reads CASSLDRRETQYF. DNA for the CDR3: TGTGCCAGCAGCTTGGACAGGCGAGAGACCCAGTACTTC.

J is TRBJ1-1 and V is TRBV28; no clear D. Germline V gene lookup returns CDR1 MDHEN and CDR2 SYDVKM. Trimming shortened V by 3 bases and J by 1 base, and 6 bases separated the two germline ends. The CDR3 consists of 13 residues. The CDR3 DNA is TGTGCCAGCAGTTTTGATGGGAACACTGAAGCTTTCTTT. This gives the protein CASSFDGNTEAFF.

The gene calls are TRBV28 and TRBJ1-1; TRBD1 might be the D (6 bases). Germline CDR1 is MDHEN and CDR2 is SYDVKM. V was shortened by 6 bases and J by 11 bases, with 16 bases between the two germline ends. The CDR3 is 12 amino acids. The CDR3 DNA sequence: TGTGCCAGCAGCAGGGGTTCCCCCTCTGCTTTCTTT. Translated: CASSRGSPSAFF.

The chain employs TRBV9 and TRBJ2-7; TRBD2 might be the D (5 bases). Between the trimmed V and J ends, which lost 0 bases and 4 bases, there was a span of 14 bases. The CDR3 runs 15 residues. Germline-derived CDR1 and CDR2 are SGDLS and YYNGEE. The CDR3 nucleotides are TGTGCCAGCAGCGTAGTGGCGGAGGATTCTTACGAGCAGTACTTC. It specifies CASSVVAEDSYEQYF.

The chain carries TRBV27 and TRBJ1-1; D not resolved. Germline loops: CDR1 MNHEY, CDR2 SMNVEV (reference sequence). The length of the CDR3 is 14 residues. The V and J ends lost 9 bases and 5 bases respectively, with 19 bases between them. CDR3 in DNA: TGTGCCAGTGCGACCCGTTTGTGGGAGACTGAAGCTTTCTTT. This encodes CASATRLWETEAFF.

This chain connects TRBV30 to TRBJ2-5; no firm D call. Trimming took 1 base from V and 7 from J, leaving 16 bases between them. Germline V CDR1 and CDR2: GTSNPN, SVGIG (reference sequence). The CDR3 covers 14 residues. The CDR3 DNA reads as TGTGCCTGGAGTGAGGGTCCTCAAATTGGGACCCAGTACTTC. Encoded protein: CAWSEGPQIGTQYF.

The genes are TRBV6-6 and TRBJ1-2, with TRBD1 identical over 7 bases. CDR3 length: 13 amino acids. Germline CDR1 MNHNY, CDR2 SVGAGI (reference sequence). V gave up 4 bases and J gave up 4 bases; unmatched junction bases: 3. CDR3 sequence: CASSSRGAYGYTF. Here the CDR3 DNA reads TGTGCCAGCAGTTCCAGGGGGGCCTATGGCTACACCTTC.